The 15 T cell receptor beta chains below come from one sample, sequenced in a study of cytomegalovirus exposure and HLA in healthy donors. The PCR made use of 60 Vbeta and 13 Jbeta primers. Profiling relied on immunoSEQ multiplex PCR, and the TCRdb table lists in-frame clones only, not all of them. This table holds tens of thousands of clones, around four fifths found once. Sequencing was performed on PBMCs. These receptors originate from a male donor in good health and CMV-seropositive.

This clone has a single count. In DNA, the CDR3 is TGTGCCAGCAGTTTAGTTAAGGGGCGCACAGATACGCAGTATTTT. Its translation is CASSLVKGRTDTQYF. The chain links TRBV27 to TRBJ2-3; D is possibly TRBD1 (5 bases). CDR1 is MNHEY, CDR2 SMNVEV, per germline (reference sequence). The CDR3 runs to 15 residues. Trimming stripped 2 bases from V and 1 base from J, with 10 bases between.

V is TRBV7-2 and J is TRBJ2-1, with TRBD1 matching over 12 bases. Germline V gives CDR1 SGHTA, CDR2 FQGNSA. After removal of 8 bases from V and 9 bases from J, the junction contained 11 bases not matched to a gene. The CDR3 totals 15 residues. The CDR3 region has the DNA TGTGCCAGCTCCCCTGGGGGGACAGGGGGCTTTGAGCAGTTCTTC. It is translated as CASSPGGTGGFEQFF.

This clone was recorded once. This chain connects TRBV6-5 to TRBJ2-5; 9 bases are a match to TRBD2. V trimming: 2 bases; J trimming: 5 bases; junction bases outside the gene matches: 9. Per germline, CDR1 MNHEY and CDR2 SVGAGI. The CDR3 covers 16 residues. This CDR3 reads CASSYGLAGRLETQYF. The CDR3 DNA reads as TGTGCCAGCAGTTACGGGCTAGCGGGAAGGTTGGAGACCCAGTACTTC.

CDR3 sequence: CASSLSGGAGGYTF. CDR3 nucleotides: TGTGCCAGCAGCTTATCAGGGGGCGCAGGGGGCTACACCTTC. V and J are TRBV11-2 and TRBJ1-2; 8 bases fit TRBD1. Trimming at V came to 2 bases and at J to 8 bases, leaving 7 bases not matched to a gene. In germline, CDR1 is SGHAT, CDR2 FQNNGV. CDR3 length equals 14 residues.

This chain joins TRBV5-1 and TRBJ2-3; 12 positions agree with TRBD2. Looked up from germline, CDR1 is SGHRS and CDR2 is YFSETQ. This CDR3 region has 19 residues. The V segment lost 4 bases and the J segment 5 bases; nucleotides outside the gene matches: 17. CDR3 bases: TGCGCCAGCAGCGCAGAGTACTCGACTAGCGGGAGAGGGGGAGATACGCAGTATTTT. This translates into CASSAEYSTSGRGGDTQYF.

The CDR3 region has the DNA TGCGCCAGCAGCTCACCAAAGCGGGGGGAAGAGACCCAGTACTTC. This gives the protein CASSSPKRGEETQYF. The V and J genes are TRBV5-1 and TRBJ2-5; 9 bases line up with TRBD2. With V trimmed by 3 bases and J by 3 bases, 6 bases remained unmatched. Germline-derived CDR1 and CDR2 are SGHRS and YFSETQ. This CDR3 region has 15 residues.

This chain connects TRBV5-4 to TRBJ1-2; D not resolved. The CDR3 runs to 12 residues. Germline CDR1 reads SGHNT; CDR2 reads YYREEE (reference sequence). Trimming took 0 bases from V and 9 from J, leaving 9 bases between them. In DNA form, the CDR3 reads TGTGCCAGCAGCTTGGGGGCTCCGAGCTACACCTTC. Amino acid sequence: CASSLGAPSYTF.

V gene TRBV14 combines with J gene TRBJ2-7, with TRBD2 identical over 7 bases. Per the germline V gene, CDR1 is SGHDN and CDR2 is FVKESK. This CDR3 is built from 17 residues. J lost 6 bases, V lost 2 bases, and 16 bases had no gene match. CDR3: CASSQSLFLGGSGEQYF. DNA for the CDR3: TGTGCCAGCAGCCAAAGTCTATTCTTGGGCGGGAGTGGCGAGCAGTACTTC.

The J gene is TRBJ2-5, the V gene TRBV6-1; 10 bases align to TRBD2. Trimming at V came to 4 bases and at J to 4 bases, leaving 9 bases not matched to a gene. This CDR3 has 16 residues. CDR1 and CDR2 (germline): MNHNS, SASEGT. Here the CDR3 reads CASSALQRGGLETQYF. The CDR3 nucleotides are TGTGCCAGCAGTGCTCTGCAGCGGGGGGGCTTAGAGACCCAGTACTTC.

The chain is built from TRBV6-1 and TRBJ2-5; D uncertain. The germline gives CDR1 MNHNS, CDR2 SASEGT. Between the trimmed V and J ends, which lost 6 bases and 3 bases, there was a span of 14 bases. The CDR3 runs 14 residues. The chain's CDR3 is CASSLVPAKETQYF. The CDR3 coding sequence is TGTGCCAGCAGCCTAGTGCCAGCCAAAGAGACCCAGTACTTC.

The genes are TRBV14 and TRBJ2-3; no clear D gene. The CDR3 length is 14 residues. Trimming removed 2 bases from V and 2 bases from J, with 8 bases in between. Germline V gene lookup returns CDR1 SGHDN and CDR2 FVKESK. Here the CDR3 reads CASSQSRTTDTQYF. The CDR3 DNA reads as TGTGCCAGCAGCCAAAGCCGCACCACAGATACGCAGTATTTT.

V is TRBV7-8 and J is TRBJ2-1; no clear D. This CDR3 has 15 residues. V dropped 10 bases and J dropped 1 base, with 17 bases sitting between them. Germline loops: CDR1 SGHVS, CDR2 FQNEAQ. CDR3 residues: CATQPRVSSYNEQFF. CDR3 DNA: TGTGCCACCCAACCCCGCGTATCATCCTACAATGAGCAGTTCTTC.

This clone was seen more than once but under ten times. The chain joins TRBV25-1 to TRBJ1-1; a possible D gene is TRBD1 (5 bases). Trimming stripped 6 bases from V and 1 base from J, with 12 bases between. There are 14 residues in the CDR3. CDR1 is MGHDK, CDR2 SYGVNS, per germline. For the CDR3, the DNA is TGTGCCAGCAGCCACTCCGGGGGGAACACTGAAGCTTTCTTT. Amino acids: CASSHSGGNTEAFF.

The chain employs TRBV7-8 and TRBJ1-4, with 11 bases aligning to TRBD1. This CDR3 region has 14 residues. CDR1 is SGHVS, CDR2 FQNEAQ, per germline. V shed 5 bases and J 7 bases; nucleotides not matched to a gene: 3. CDR3 residues: CASSGQGAGEKLFF. The CDR3 bases are TGTGCCAGCAGCGGACAGGGGGCGGGTGAAAAACTGTTTTTT.

V usage is TRBV7-9 and J usage is TRBJ2-6, with a possible D match to TRBD1 (6 bases). V lost 5 bases and J 4 bases, leaving 9 bases between the germline ends. Germline V gives CDR1 SEHNR, CDR2 FQNEAQ (reference sequence). The CDR3 is 14 amino acids. CDR3 bases: TGTGCCAGCAGCCACAGGGCCGGGGCCAACGTCCTGACTTTC. Translated, it gives CASSHRAGANVLTF.